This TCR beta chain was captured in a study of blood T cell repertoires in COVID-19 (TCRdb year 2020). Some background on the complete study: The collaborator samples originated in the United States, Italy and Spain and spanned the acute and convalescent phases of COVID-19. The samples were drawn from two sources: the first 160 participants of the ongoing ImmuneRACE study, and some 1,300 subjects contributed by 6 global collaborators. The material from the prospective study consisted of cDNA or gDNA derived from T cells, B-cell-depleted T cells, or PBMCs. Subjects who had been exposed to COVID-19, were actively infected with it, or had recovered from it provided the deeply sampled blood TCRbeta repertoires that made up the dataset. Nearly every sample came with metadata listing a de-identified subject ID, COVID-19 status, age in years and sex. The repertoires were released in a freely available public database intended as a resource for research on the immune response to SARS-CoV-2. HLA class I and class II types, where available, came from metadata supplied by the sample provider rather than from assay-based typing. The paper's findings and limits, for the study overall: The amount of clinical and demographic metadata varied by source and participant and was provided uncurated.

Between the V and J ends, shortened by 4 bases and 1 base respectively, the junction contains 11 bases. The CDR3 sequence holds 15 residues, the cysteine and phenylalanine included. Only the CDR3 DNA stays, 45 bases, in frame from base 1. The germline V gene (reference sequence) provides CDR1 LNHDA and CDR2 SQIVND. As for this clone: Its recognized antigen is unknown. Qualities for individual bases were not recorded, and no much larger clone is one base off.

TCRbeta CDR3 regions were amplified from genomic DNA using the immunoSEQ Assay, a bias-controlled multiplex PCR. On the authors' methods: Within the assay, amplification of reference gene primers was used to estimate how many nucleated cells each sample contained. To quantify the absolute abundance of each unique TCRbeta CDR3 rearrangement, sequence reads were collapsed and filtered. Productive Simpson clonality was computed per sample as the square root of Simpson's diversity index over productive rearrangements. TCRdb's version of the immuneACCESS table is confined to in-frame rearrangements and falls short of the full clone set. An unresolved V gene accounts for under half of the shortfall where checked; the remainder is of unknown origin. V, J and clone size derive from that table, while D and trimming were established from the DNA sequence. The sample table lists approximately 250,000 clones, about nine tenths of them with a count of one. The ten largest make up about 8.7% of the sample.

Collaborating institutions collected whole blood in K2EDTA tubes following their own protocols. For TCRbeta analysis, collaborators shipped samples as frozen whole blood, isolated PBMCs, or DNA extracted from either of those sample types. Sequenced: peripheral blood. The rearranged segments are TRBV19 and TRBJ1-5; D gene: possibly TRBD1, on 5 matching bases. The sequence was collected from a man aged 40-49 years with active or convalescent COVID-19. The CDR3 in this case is CASSSLGGSNQPQHF. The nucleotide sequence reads TGTGCCAGTAGTAGTTTGGGGGGAAGCAATCAGCCCCAGCATTTT.